What follows is one T cell receptor beta chain and its context. Antigen unknown. V lost 6 bases to trimming and J lost 8 bases; unmatched junction nucleotides: 9. The CDR3 runs to 15 residues. From germline, CDR1 is MDHEN and CDR2 SYDVKM. Source study methods: For papillary thyroid cancer, a distant-metastasis classifier was constructed from CDR3 differences observed across clinicopathological groups. TCRdb re-called clones from the PCR reads using MiXCR. The V and J calls come from TCRdb's annotation, not from the publication. The table shows some 20,000 clones, with approximately 40% occurring only once. No patient received treatment before thyroid surgery. These data come from a study of metastatic and nonmetastatic thyroid tumors. Whole-study context: Repertoires were compared across blood and tumor or nodule tissue from malignant and benign thyroid patients.

Study-level results: TCR beta diversity was reportedly significantly higher in malignant thyroid tumors than benign nodules, in blood and tumor.

J is TRBJ2-1 and V is TRBV28, with 11 bases that match TRBD2. Sequencing was performed on tumor tissue. This clonotype was sampled from a female donor with papillary thyroid cancer or a benign thyroid nodule (not recorded which). Some clones in this sample may be carry-over from other donors' samples. CDR3 sequence (DNA): TGTGCCAGCAGCTCAGATAGCGGGAGGGCGTATGAGCAGTTCTTC. This codes for CASSSDSGRAYEQFF.